Shown below are 11 T cell receptor beta chains from a single sample sequenced in a study of T cells in narcolepsy. TCRdb's table, derived via immunoSEQ multiplex PCR, lists solely in-frame clones and lacks some. The data contain approximately 17,000 clones, just under 75% of them seen just once; the ten biggest clones take up 14% to 15%. Sequences were obtained from CD45RA- memory CD8+ T cells from PBMCs. The receptors derive from a human donor with narcolepsy.

The chain carries TRBV28 and TRBJ1-2, with TRBD1 as a possible D gene (5 bases). Trimming pared 7 bases from V and 2 bases from J, leaving 11 bases between. The V gene's germline CDR1 is MDHEN and CDR2 SYDVKM. The CDR3 has 13 residues. This CDR3 is CASTYWTNYGYTF. The DNA for the CDR3 is TGTGCCAGCACATATTGGACAAACTATGGCTACACCTTC.

The genes are TRBV30 and TRBJ2-5; D unclear. Germline V CDR1 and CDR2: GTSNPN, SVGIG (reference sequence). The V and J ends lost 1 base and 1 base respectively, with 7 bases between them. The CDR3 length is 13 residues. The CDR3, as DNA: TGTGCCTGGAGTGAGGGCGTCCAAGAGACCCAGTACTTC. Encoded protein: CAWSEGVQETQYF. The full variable domain, rest sourced from reference TRBV30 and TRBJ2-5, is SQTIHQWPATLVQPVGSPLSLECTVEGTSNPNLYWYRQAAGRGLQLLFYSVGIGQISSEVPQNLSASRPQDRQFILSSKKLLLSDSGFYLCAWSEGVQETQYFGPGTRLLVL.

CDR3 sequence: CASIGREQETQYF. Here the CDR3 DNA reads TGTGCCAGCATAGGGAGGGAGCAAGAGACCCAGTACTTC. The chain uses TRBV6-5 and TRBJ2-5; TRBD2 matches at 7 bases. V dropped 7 bases and J dropped 2; count of bases not matched to a gene: 4. CDR1 is MNHEY, CDR2 SVGAGI, per germline. The CDR3 totals 13 residues.

This clone has just a few counts. The chain employs TRBV7-6 and TRBJ2-1, with TRBD2 matching over 12 bases. CDR1 is SGHVS and CDR2 is FNYEAQ in the germline V gene. The CDR3 extends over 15 amino acids. V trimming: 5 bases; J trimming: 8 bases; junction bases outside the gene matches: 7. CDR3 in amino acids: CASSRLAGARDEQFF. CDR3 bases: TGTGCCAGCAGCCGACTAGCGGGAGCCAGGGATGAGCAGTTCTTC.

V and J are TRBV6-5 and TRBJ2-1; D ambiguous. The V end lost 8 bases, the J end lost 6 bases, and 11 bases lay between the germline ends. This CDR3 has 12 residues. CDR1 and CDR2 from the germline V gene are MNHEY and SVGAGI. DNA of the CDR3: TGTGCCAGCGGCCCTGAGGTCAATGAGCAGTTCTTC. This codes for CASGPEVNEQFF.

In the case of this clone: Within the sample, other DNA sequences also encode this same CDR3. The V and J genes are TRBV27 and TRBJ1-3; TRBD1 aligns across 8 bases. The CDR3 contains 15 residues. The ends lost 6 bases at V and 0 bases at J; junction bases unmatched: 4. CDR1 is MNHEY and CDR2 is SMNVEV in the germline V gene (reference sequence). The CDR3, as DNA: TGTGCCAGCAGCATAACAGGGGGCTCTGGAAACACCATATATTTT. This sequence encodes CASSITGGSGNTIYF.

The gene calls are TRBV9 and TRBJ2-7; D is ambiguous. Deletions cut 3 bases from V and 5 bases from J, with 12 bases between. This CDR3 region has 13 residues. The germline gives CDR1 SGDLS, CDR2 YYNGEE. For the CDR3, the DNA is TGTGCCAGCAGCGCTCCACTAAGTGACGAGCAGTACTTC. Protein product: CASSAPLSDEQYF.

The chain carries TRBV2 and TRBJ2-7; 15 bases are a match to TRBD2. V dropped 4 bases and J dropped 3; count of bases not matched to a gene: 4. The germline gives CDR1 SNHLY, CDR2 FYNNEI. This CDR3 has 16 residues. The CDR3: CASSAGLAGGRYEQYF. In nucleotides, the CDR3 is TGTGCCAGCAGTGCGGGACTAGCGGGAGGTCGCTACGAGCAGTACTTC.

The chain uses TRBV5-4 and TRBJ2-7; D tentatively reads TRBD1 or TRBD2 (5 bases each). Germline V gives CDR1 SGHNT, CDR2 YYREEE (reference sequence). This CDR3 has 14 amino acids. V was trimmed by 4 bases and J by 0 bases, leaving 11 bases between them. CDR3 in DNA: TGTGCCAGCAGCAGCCGGGACCTCTCCTACGAGCAGTACTTC. Its protein product is CASSSRDLSYEQYF.

J is TRBJ2-3 and V is TRBV6-6, with no clear D. CDR1 is MNHNY, CDR2 SVGAGI, per germline (reference sequence). This CDR3 is built from 14 residues. The V gene lost 1 base and the J gene lost 5 bases, with 10 bases spanning the gap. This CDR3 is CASSYYPMQDTQYF. CDR3 nucleotide sequence: TGTGCCAGCAGTTACTACCCTATGCAAGATACGCAGTATTTT.

The genes are TRBV5-8 and TRBJ1-1; 8 bases are a match to TRBD1. V was pared by 0 bases and J by 4 bases, with 2 bases of the junction left unmatched. The V gene's germline CDR1 is SGHTS and CDR2 YDEGEE. The CDR3 has 14 residues. CDR3 sequence reads: CASSLGQGPTEAFF. CDR3 coding DNA: TGTGCCAGCAGCTTGGGACAGGGGCCCACTGAAGCTTTCTTT. The whole variable domain, remainder taken from reference TRBV5-8 and TRBJ1-1, is EAGVTQSPTHLIKTRGQQATLRCSPISGHTSVYWYQQALGLGLQFLLWYDEGEERNRGNFPPRFSGRQFPNYSSELNVNALELEDSALYLCASSLGQGPTEAFFGQGTRLTVV.